This T cell receptor beta chain came from a study of blood T cell repertoires in COVID-19. Study-level information: Sources were T cells, B-cell-depleted T cells, or PBMCs; the material itself was cDNA or gDNA.

The CDR3 length is 14 residues. Germline values: CDR1 SEHNR, CDR2 FQNEAQ (reference sequence). This clone was picked up one time. One junction end does not reproduce the germline sequence, and a read error may be involved. Assignments of participants to cohorts depended upon their own reported clinical history. Assay: immunoSEQ multiplex PCR; the TCRdb copy retains only in-frame clones and omits some. The data contain a few hundred thousand clones, about 86% of them singletons. Sequencing was carried out using PBMCs or T cells enriched from blood (not recorded which). This TCR came from a woman aged 45-60 years with acute COVID-19. The chain recombines TRBV7-9 with TRBJ2-7; 10 nucleotides line up with TRBD2. The CDR3 nucleotides read TGTGCCAGCAGCCTAGCGGGAGTTATTTACGAGCAGTACTTC. Amino acids: CASSLAGVIYEQYF.